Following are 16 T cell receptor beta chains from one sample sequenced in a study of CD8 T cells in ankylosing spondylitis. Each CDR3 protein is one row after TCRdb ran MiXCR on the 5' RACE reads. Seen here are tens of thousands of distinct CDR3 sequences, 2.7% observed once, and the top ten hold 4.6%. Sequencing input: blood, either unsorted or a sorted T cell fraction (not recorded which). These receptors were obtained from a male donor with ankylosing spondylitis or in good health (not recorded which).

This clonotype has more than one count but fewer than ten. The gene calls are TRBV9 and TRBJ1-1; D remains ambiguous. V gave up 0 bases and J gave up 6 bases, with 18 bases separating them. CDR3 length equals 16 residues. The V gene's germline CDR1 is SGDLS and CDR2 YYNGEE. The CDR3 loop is CASSVDSGLFLPEAFF. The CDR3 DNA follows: TGTGCCAGCAGCGTAGATTCAGGACTCTTTCTTCCTGAAGCTTTCTTT.

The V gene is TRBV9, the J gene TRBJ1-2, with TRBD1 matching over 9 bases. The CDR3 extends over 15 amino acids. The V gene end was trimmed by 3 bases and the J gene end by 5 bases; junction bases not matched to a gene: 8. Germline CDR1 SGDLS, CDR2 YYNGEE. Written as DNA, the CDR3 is TGTGCCAGCAGCGCACAGGGGGCGATTGGGTATGGCTACACCTTC. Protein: CASSAQGAIGYGYTF.

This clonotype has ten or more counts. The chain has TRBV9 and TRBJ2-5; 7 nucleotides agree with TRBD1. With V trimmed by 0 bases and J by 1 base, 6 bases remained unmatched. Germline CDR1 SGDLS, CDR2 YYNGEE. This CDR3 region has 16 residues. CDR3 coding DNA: TGTGCCAGCAGCGTAGAGGCCGGGGACAGCCAAGAGACCCAGTACTTC. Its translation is CASSVEAGDSQETQYF.

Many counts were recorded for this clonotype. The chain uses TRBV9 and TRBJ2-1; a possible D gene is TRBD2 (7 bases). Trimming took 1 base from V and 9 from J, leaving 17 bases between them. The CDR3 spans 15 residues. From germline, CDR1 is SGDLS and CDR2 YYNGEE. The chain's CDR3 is CASSVTDLGGGEQFF. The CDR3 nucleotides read TGTGCCAGCAGCGTAACCGACCTAGGGGGGGGTGAGCAGTTCTTC.

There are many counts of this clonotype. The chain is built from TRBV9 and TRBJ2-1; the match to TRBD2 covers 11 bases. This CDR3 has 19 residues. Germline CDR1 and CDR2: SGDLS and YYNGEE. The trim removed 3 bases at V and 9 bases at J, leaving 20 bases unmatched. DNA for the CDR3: TGTGCCAGCAGCGAGACTAGCGGGATTTTAGGTTTTCTAGGTAGTGAGCAGTTCTTC. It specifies CASSETSGILGFLGSEQFF.

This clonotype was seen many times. CDR3 DNA sequence: TGTGCCAGCAGCCTCGGCGGACTAGCCGCTAATGAGCAGTTCTTC. Translated, it gives CASSLGGLAANEQFF. V gene TRBV9 combines with J gene TRBJ2-1, with TRBD2 identical over 8 bases. J was trimmed by 7 bases and V by 4 bases; bases with no gene match: 10. There are 15 residues in the CDR3. Germline V gives CDR1 SGDLS, CDR2 YYNGEE. Supplemented by reference TRBV9 and TRBJ2-1, the full variable domain reads DSGVTQTPKHLITATGQRVTLRCSPRSGDLSVYWYQQSLDQGLQFLIQYYNGEERAKGNILERFSAQQFPDLHSELNLSSLELGDSALYFCASSLGGLAANEQFFGPGTRLTVL.

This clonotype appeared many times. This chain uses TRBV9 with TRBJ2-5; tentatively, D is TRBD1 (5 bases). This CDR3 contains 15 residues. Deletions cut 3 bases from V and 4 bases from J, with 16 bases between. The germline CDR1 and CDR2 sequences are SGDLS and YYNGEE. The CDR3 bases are TGTGCCAGCAGCGCCTTCGATGGGGCCGGAGAGACCCAGTACTTC. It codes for CASSAFDGAGETQYF.

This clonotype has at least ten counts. CDR3 in amino acids: CASSVATGAGGQNTQYF. The CDR3 DNA follows: TGTGCCAGCAGCGTAGCTACAGGGGCAGGGGGCCAGAATACGCAGTATTTT. V gene TRBV9 combines with J gene TRBJ2-3; TRBD1 matches at 8 bases. This CDR3 has 17 residues. The germline V gene has CDR1 SGDLS and CDR2 YYNGEE. V lost 0 bases, J lost 7 bases, and 13 bases stayed unmatched.

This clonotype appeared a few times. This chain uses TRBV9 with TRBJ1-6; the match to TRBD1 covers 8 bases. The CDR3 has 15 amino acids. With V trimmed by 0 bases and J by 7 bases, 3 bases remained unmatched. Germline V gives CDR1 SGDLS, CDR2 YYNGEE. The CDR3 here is CASSVDTGGNSPLHF. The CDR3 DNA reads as TGTGCCAGCAGCGTAGATACAGGGGGAAATTCACCCCTCCACTTT.

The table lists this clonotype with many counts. CDR3 in amino acids: CASSVGQEETQYF. Here the CDR3 DNA reads TGTGCCAGCAGCGTAGGGCAGGAAGAGACCCAGTACTTC. V usage is TRBV9 and J usage is TRBJ2-5; D is unresolved. Germline loops: CDR1 SGDLS, CDR2 YYNGEE. With 0 bases removed from V and 3 bases from J, the gap between germline ends came to 6 bases. The CDR3 consists of 13 residues.

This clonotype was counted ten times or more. The CDR3 DNA is TGTGCCAGCAGCGTGACCGGGACTAGCAACAATGAGCAGTTCTTC. It is translated as CASSVTGTSNNEQFF. The chain employs TRBV9 and TRBJ2-1; TRBD2 matches at 9 bases. This CDR3 has 15 residues. V was pared by 2 bases and J by 5 bases, with 5 bases of the junction left unmatched. Germline V gene sequence: CDR1 SGDLS, CDR2 YYNGEE.

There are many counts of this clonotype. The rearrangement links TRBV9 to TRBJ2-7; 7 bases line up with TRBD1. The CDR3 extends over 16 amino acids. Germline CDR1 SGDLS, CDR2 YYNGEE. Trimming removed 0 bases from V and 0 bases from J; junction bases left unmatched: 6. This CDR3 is CASSVAPTGSSYEQYF. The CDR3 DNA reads TGTGCCAGCAGCGTAGCCCCGACAGGGAGCTCCTACGAGCAGTACTTC.

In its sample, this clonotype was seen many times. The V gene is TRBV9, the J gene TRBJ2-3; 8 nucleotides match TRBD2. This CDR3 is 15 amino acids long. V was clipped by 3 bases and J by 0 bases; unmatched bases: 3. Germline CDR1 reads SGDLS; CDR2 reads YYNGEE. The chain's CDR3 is CASSASSGSTDTQYF. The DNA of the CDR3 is TGTGCCAGCAGCGCATCTAGCGGGAGCACAGATACGCAGTATTTT.

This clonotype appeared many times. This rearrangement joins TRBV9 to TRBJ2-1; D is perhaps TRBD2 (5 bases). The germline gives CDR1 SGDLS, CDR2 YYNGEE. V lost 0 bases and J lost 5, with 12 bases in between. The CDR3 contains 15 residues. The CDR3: CASSVAVSEDNEQFF. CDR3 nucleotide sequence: TGTGCCAGCAGCGTAGCTGTTAGCGAGGACAATGAGCAGTTCTTC.

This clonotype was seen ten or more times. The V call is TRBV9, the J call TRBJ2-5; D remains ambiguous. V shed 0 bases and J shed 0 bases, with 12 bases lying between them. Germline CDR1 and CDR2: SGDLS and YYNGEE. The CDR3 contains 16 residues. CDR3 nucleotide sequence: TGTGCCAGCAGCGTAGATGGCCGCGCGTACCAAGAGACCCAGTACTTC. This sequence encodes CASSVDGRAYQETQYF.

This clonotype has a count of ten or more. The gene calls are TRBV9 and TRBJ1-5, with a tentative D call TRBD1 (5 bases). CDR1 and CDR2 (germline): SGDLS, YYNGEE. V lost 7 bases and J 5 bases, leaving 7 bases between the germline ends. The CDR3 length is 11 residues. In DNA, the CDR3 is TGTGCCAGCGGGGGGGATCAGCCCCAGCATTTT. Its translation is CASGGDQPQHF.